These 29 T cell receptor beta chains were sequenced from one sample in a study of cytomegalovirus exposure and HLA in healthy donors (dated by TCRdb to about 2017). Receptor amplification or capture employed the immunoSEQ multiplex PCR assay. For the multiplex PCR, a mixture combining 60 forward primers for TCR Vbeta segments and 13 reverse primers for TCR Jbeta segments was used. TCRdb retrieved this table from immuneACCESS and kept in-frame rearrangements only. Not all clones are present; in checked studies, unresolved V genes account for under half, and no reason is known for the remainder. This sample has 150,000 to 200,000 clones in its table, and roughly 85% of those were observed once. About 2% of the sample lies in the top ten. Source material: PBMCs. These receptors all come from a woman in her forties or fifties in good health and CMV-seronegative.

The V gene is TRBV7-9, the J gene TRBJ1-4; 10 bases fit TRBD1. Germline trimming cut 5 bases from V and 5 bases from J; bases unmatched to any gene: 8. The CDR3 contains 16 residues. Germline-derived CDR1 and CDR2 are SEHNR and FQNEAQ (reference sequence). This chain's CDR3 is CASSPPPGQGNEKLFF. The DNA of the CDR3 is TGTGCCAGCAGCCCCCCACCGGGACAGGGGAATGAAAAACTGTTTTTT. The complete variable domain, with remaining parts taken from reference TRBV7-9 and TRBJ1-4, reads DTGVSQNPRHKITKRGQNVTFRCDPISEHNRLYWYRQTLGQGPEFLTYFQNEAQLEKSRLLSDRFSAERPKGSFSTLEIQRTEQGDSAMYLCASSPPPGQGNEKLFFGSGTQLSVL.

The CDR3 is CASSKTSVFGTVYYNEQFF. The CDR3 DNA is TGTGCCAGCAGCAAAACATCCGTATTTGGGACAGTTTATTACAATGAGCAGTTCTTC. V and J are TRBV11-3 and TRBJ2-1; 7 bases align to TRBD1. Germline V gene lookup returns CDR1 SGHNT and CDR2 YENEEA. This CDR3 comprises 19 residues. Unmatched junction bases numbered 20, after V lost 5 bases and J lost 4 bases.

The genes are TRBV15 and TRBJ2-3; 7 bases align to TRBD1. There are 15 residues in the CDR3. Trimming took 0 bases from V and 5 from J; bases not matched to a gene: 5. CDR1 is LNHNV, CDR2 YYDKDF, per germline (reference sequence). As DNA, the CDR3 is TGTGCCACCAGCAGAGATGGCGCAGGGGGAGATACGCAGTATTTT. It codes for CATSRDGAGGDTQYF.

The chain employs TRBV14 and TRBJ2-1; D may be TRBD1 (6 bases). The V end lost 3 bases, the J end lost 1 base, and 19 bases lay between the germline ends. The CDR3 contains 18 residues. Germline V CDR1 and CDR2: SGHDN, FVKESK. CDR3 residues: CASSQAFFRGKSYNEQFF. CDR3 bases: TGTGCCAGCAGCCAGGCGTTCTTCAGGGGAAAATCCTACAATGAGCAGTTCTTC.

Remarks on this clone: Other DNA sequences in the sample encode the same CDR3. This chain uses TRBV30 with TRBJ1-5; no firm D call. CDR1 and CDR2 (germline): GTSNPN, SVGIG (reference sequence). The germline V and J ends were trimmed by 3 bases and 2 bases, with 8 bases remaining between them. The CDR3 runs 13 residues. The CDR3 region has the DNA TGTGCCTGGAGCCACCGAGGCAATCAGCCCCAGCATTTT. It yields the protein CAWSHRGNQPQHF. The variable domain in full, with the rest retrieved from reference TRBV30 and TRBJ1-5, is SQTIHQWPATLVQPVGSPLSLECTVEGTSNPNLYWYRQAAGRGLQLLFYSVGIGQISSEVPQNLSASRPQDRQFILSSKKLLLSDSGFYLCAWSHRGNQPQHFGDGTRLSIL.

The V and J genes are TRBV2 and TRBJ2-2, with 9 positions matching TRBD2. The CDR3 runs 16 residues. The trim removed 6 bases at V and 6 bases at J, leaving 11 bases unmatched. CDR1 SNHLY and CDR2 FYNNEI come from the germline V gene. Written as DNA, the CDR3 is TGTGCCAGCAGAGCCGGGACTAGCTATTTCTCCGGGGAGCTGTTTTTT. Its protein product is CASRAGTSYFSGELFF.

About this clone itself: At one boundary the junction diverges from the germline segment, which might be a read error. The chain recombines TRBV29-1 with TRBJ2-1; tentative D call: TRBD2 (6 bases). This CDR3 comprises 14 residues. Per the germline V gene, CDR1 is SQVTM and CDR2 is ANQGSEA. In nucleotides, the CDR3 is TGCAGCGTTGGACTAGGAGGCTCCTACAATGAACAGTTCTTC. Its translation: CSVGLGGSYNEQFF.

The chain uses TRBV18 and TRBJ2-6, with unresolved D. The CDR3 sequence is 15 residues long. CDR1 is KGHSH, CDR2 LQKENI, per germline. V gave up 2 bases and J gave up 1 base, with 6 bases separating them. As DNA, the CDR3 is TGTGCCAGCTCACCAAGCAAGTCTGGGGCCAACGTCCTGACTTTC. Residues: CASSPSKSGANVLTF.

The V and J genes are TRBV7-9 and TRBJ2-2; D is unresolved. The germline V and J ends were trimmed by 3 bases and 5 bases, with 10 bases remaining between them. The germline gives CDR1 SEHNR, CDR2 FQNEAQ (reference sequence). The CDR3 sequence is 14 residues long. The CDR3 is CASSFETDTGELFF. The CDR3, as DNA: TGTGCCAGCAGCTTCGAGACTGATACCGGGGAGCTGTTTTTT.

The genes are TRBV5-4 and TRBJ2-1; perhaps TRBD2 as D (5 bases). Trimming stripped 9 bases from V and 4 bases from J, with 17 bases between. This CDR3 contains 14 residues. Germline lookup yields CDR1 SGHNT and CDR2 YYREEE (reference sequence). The CDR3 DNA reads TGTGCCATCCAAGAGGACTTATTATACAATGAGCAGTTCTTC. This codes for CAIQEDLLYNEQFF.

The V gene is TRBV5-6, the J gene TRBJ1-1; D is unclear. The CDR3 sequence is 15 residues long. V was cut by 4 bases and J by 1 base, with 14 bases left in between. Germline CDR1 SGHDT, CDR2 YYEEEE. The CDR3 loop is CASSKSGLKNTEAFF. CDR3 bases: TGTGCCAGCAGCAAATCGGGTCTCAAGAACACTGAAGCTTTCTTT.

The chain combines TRBV5-1 with TRBJ1-3; TRBD1 is a possible D gene (6 bases). V lost 4 bases to trimming and J lost 3 bases, with 17 bases between them. The germline CDR1 and CDR2 sequences are SGHRS and YFSETQ. The CDR3 runs 16 residues. The CDR3 reads CASSHQPGVDGNTIYF. The CDR3 region has the DNA TGCGCCAGCAGCCACCAACCAGGGGTAGATGGAAACACCATATATTTT. Complete variable domain (other parts from reference TRBV5-1 and TRBJ1-3): KAGVTQTPRYLIKTRGQQVTLSCSPISGHRSVSWYQQTPGQGLQFLFEYFSETQRNKGNFPGRFSGRQFSNSRSEMNVSTLELGDSALYLCASSHQPGVDGNTIYFGEGSWLTVV.

The genes are TRBV19 and TRBJ2-1, with 7 nucleotides matching TRBD2. J was trimmed by 6 bases and V by 4 bases; bases with no gene match: 6. The CDR3 sequence is 14 residues long. Germline lookup yields CDR1 LNHDA and CDR2 SQIVND (reference sequence). The CDR3 DNA follows: TGTGCCAGTAGTAGCCATGGGACTACCAATGAGCAGTTCTTC. It yields the protein CASSSHGTTNEQFF.

The chain links TRBV7-2 to TRBJ1-5; D gene uncertain. Trimming stripped 1 base from V and 6 bases from J, with 10 bases between. The CDR3 runs 14 residues. CDR1 and CDR2 (germline): SGHTA, FQGNSA. CDR3 sequence: CASSLEAGSQPQHF. CDR3 coding DNA: TGTGCCAGCAGCTTAGAGGCGGGAAGTCAGCCCCAGCATTTT.

The chain carries TRBV5-1 and TRBJ1-4, with 9 nucleotides matching TRBD1. Germline assignment: CDR1 SGHRS and CDR2 YFSETQ. Germline trimming cut 3 bases from V and 2 bases from J; bases unmatched to any gene: 5. There are 16 residues in the CDR3. CDR3 loop: CASSYTGGATNEKLFF. The CDR3 DNA sequence: TGCGCCAGCAGCTATACAGGGGGCGCGACTAATGAAAAACTGTTTTTT.

The genes are TRBV7-2 and TRBJ2-5; 11 bases match TRBD2. The length of the CDR3 is 17 residues. Germline V lookup: CDR1 SGHTA, CDR2 FQGNSA. The trim removed 2 bases at V and 2 bases at J, leaving 7 bases unmatched. CDR3 loop: CASSLSSSGGGQETQYF. The DNA of the CDR3 is TGTGCCAGCAGCTTATCGAGTAGCGGGGGGGGGCAAGAGACCCAGTACTTC. The variable domain in full, completed from reference TRBV7-2 and TRBJ2-5, reads GAGVSQSPSNKVTEKGKDVELRCDPISGHTALYWYRQSLGQGLEFLIYFQGNSAPDKSGLPSDRFSAERTGGSVSTLTIQRTQQEDSAVYLCASSLSSSGGGQETQYFGPGTRLLVL.

The rearrangement uses TRBV28 and TRBJ1-2; D not certain. Trimming shortened V by 6 bases and J by 4 bases, and 9 bases separated the two germline ends. This CDR3 contains 12 residues. Per the germline V gene, CDR1 is MDHEN and CDR2 is SYDVKM. The CDR3 sequence is CASRPGTYGYTF. DNA for the CDR3: TGTGCCAGCAGACCAGGAACCTATGGCTACACCTTC.

The genes are TRBV7-9 and TRBJ2-3, with TRBD2 as a possible D gene (5 bases). Germline values: CDR1 SEHNR, CDR2 FQNEAQ (reference sequence). The CDR3 sequence is 15 residues long. V was trimmed by 7 bases and J by 6 bases, leaving 20 bases between them. The CDR3 DNA sequence: TGTGCCAGCATCCCTAACAGTGCGGGTTGGGATACGCAGTATTTT. It yields the protein CASIPNSAGWDTQYF.

This clone has only one observation. V usage is TRBV27 and J usage is TRBJ2-2; possible D gene TRBD2, 5 bases. CDR3 length equals 18 residues. The germline V and J ends were trimmed by 5 bases and 0 bases, with 19 bases remaining between them. CDR1 and CDR2 from the germline V gene are MNHEY and SMNVEV (reference sequence). CDR3 coding DNA: TGTGCCAGCAGTCGAGGGCCCCCGGTGGCGGCGAACACCGGGGAGCTGTTTTTT. Its translation: CASSRGPPVAANTGELFF.

This clone was counted a single time. The chain combines TRBV27 with TRBJ2-7; 8 positions agree with TRBD2. V lost 0 bases to trimming and J lost 4 bases; unmatched junction nucleotides: 5. Germline V gives CDR1 MNHEY, CDR2 SMNVEV (reference sequence). The CDR3 length is 15 residues. In nucleotides, the CDR3 is TGTGCCAGCAGTTTATCGGCGGGAGGTATTTACGAGCAGTACTTC. Translating it yields CASSLSAGGIYEQYF.

The chain joins TRBV6-5 to TRBJ2-5; 7 bases match TRBD1. CDR1 and CDR2 (germline): MNHEY, SVGAGI. CDR3 size: 14 residues. The V segment lost 5 bases and the J segment 2 bases; nucleotides outside the gene matches: 5. The CDR3 region has the DNA TGTGCCAGCAGTACTGGACAGGTTCAAGAGACCCAGTACTTC. It is translated as CASSTGQVQETQYF.

In this sample, this clone turned up once. The V call is TRBV25-1, the J call TRBJ2-3; D perhaps matches TRBD2 (5 bases). With 0 bases removed from V and 5 bases from J, the gap between germline ends came to 6 bases. Looked up from germline, CDR1 is MGHDK and CDR2 is SYGVNS. This CDR3 spans 13 amino acids. Here the CDR3 reads CASSEYGIDTQYF. CDR3 sequence (DNA): TGTGCCAGCAGTGAATACGGGATAGATACGCAGTATTTT.

The rearrangement joins TRBV5-1 to TRBJ2-1, with 9 positions matching TRBD2. The V gene's germline CDR1 is SGHRS and CDR2 YFSETQ. The CDR3 is 15 residues long. The junction had 8 bases not matched to a gene; V was cut back by 6 bases and J by 4 bases. CDR3 amino acids: CASTVAGVEYNEQFF. CDR3 nucleotide sequence: TGCGCCAGCACTGTAGCGGGAGTGGAGTACAATGAGCAGTTCTTC.

The J gene is TRBJ1-2, the V gene TRBV10-2; 12 positions match TRBD1. Germline V gives CDR1 WSHSY, CDR2 SAAADI. The trim removed 7 bases at V and 3 bases at J, leaving 6 bases unmatched. This CDR3 is built from 15 residues. The CDR3 loop reads CASTKGTGGDYGYTF. CDR3 in DNA: TGCGCCAGCACTAAAGGGACAGGGGGCGACTATGGCTACACCTTC.

This clone was seen just once. The sample holds other DNA sequences that translate to the same CDR3. The chain uses TRBV6-5 and TRBJ2-1; 12 bases are a match to TRBD2. Germline V gene lookup returns CDR1 MNHEY and CDR2 SVGAGI. CDR3 length: 14 residues. V was clipped by 5 bases and J by 8 bases; unmatched bases: 4. The CDR3 DNA follows: TGTGCCAGCAGTCCTAGCGGGAGGGGGCATGAGCAGTTCTTC. Its translation: CASSPSGRGHEQFF.

The rearrangement links TRBV19 to TRBJ2-1, with D perhaps TRBD2 (6 bases). Germline CDR1 LNHDA, CDR2 SQIVND (reference sequence). V was trimmed by 5 bases and J by 8 bases, leaving 19 bases between them. The CDR3 has 15 amino acids. DNA for the CDR3: TGTGCCAGTAGTTCAGGCGGGACGGCGGGTCATGAGCAGTTCTTC. Its translation: CASSSGGTAGHEQFF.

CDR3 residues: CASSLGDRETGELFF. The CDR3 region has the DNA TGCGCCAGCAGCTTGGGGGACAGGGAAACCGGGGAGCTGTTTTTT. V usage is TRBV5-1 and J usage is TRBJ2-2; 9 bases are a match to TRBD1. Germline V gene data show CDR1 as SGHRS and CDR2 as YFSETQ. The V and J ends lost 0 bases and 5 bases, in that order; junction bases with no gene match: 2. The CDR3 spans 15 residues. Full variable domain (missing parts from reference TRBV5-1 and TRBJ2-2): KAGVTQTPRYLIKTRGQQVTLSCSPISGHRSVSWYQQTPGQGLQFLFEYFSETQRNKGNFPGRFSGRQFSNSRSEMNVSTLELGDSALYLCASSLGDRETGELFFGEGSRLTVL.

This clone appeared a few times. The chain couples TRBV2 to TRBJ1-1; the match to TRBD1 covers 11 bases. The CDR3 runs 13 residues. Germline V gene lookup returns CDR1 SNHLY and CDR2 FYNNEI. The trim removed 8 bases at V and 1 base at J, leaving 0 bases unmatched. CDR3 region: CASGTGGNTEAFF. The CDR3 bases are TGTGCCAGCGGGACAGGGGGGAACACTGAAGCTTTCTTT.

V and J are TRBV4-1 and TRBJ1-5; no reliable D call. Trimming stripped 1 base from V and 5 bases from J, with 6 bases between. The CDR3 consists of 13 residues. Germline V lookup: CDR1 MGHRA, CDR2 YSYEKL. For the CDR3, the DNA is TGCGCCAGCAGCCAAGCCCGAGATCAGCCCCAGCATTTT. Protein sequence: CASSQARDQPQHF.